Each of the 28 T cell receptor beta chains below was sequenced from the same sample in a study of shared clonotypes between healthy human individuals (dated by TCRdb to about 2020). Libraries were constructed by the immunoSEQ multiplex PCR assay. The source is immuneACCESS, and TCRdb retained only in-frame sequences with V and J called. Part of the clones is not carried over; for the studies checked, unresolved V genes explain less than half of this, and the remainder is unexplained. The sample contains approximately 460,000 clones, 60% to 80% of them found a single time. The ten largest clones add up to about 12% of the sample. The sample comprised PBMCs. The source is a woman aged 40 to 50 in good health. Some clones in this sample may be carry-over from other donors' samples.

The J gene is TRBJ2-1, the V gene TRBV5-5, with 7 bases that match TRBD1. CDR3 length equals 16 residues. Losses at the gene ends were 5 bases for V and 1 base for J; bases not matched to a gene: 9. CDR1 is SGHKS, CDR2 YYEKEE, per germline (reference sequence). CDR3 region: CASSSLDRFSYNEQFF. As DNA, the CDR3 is TGTGCCAGCAGTAGCTTGGACAGGTTTTCCTACAATGAGCAGTTCTTC.

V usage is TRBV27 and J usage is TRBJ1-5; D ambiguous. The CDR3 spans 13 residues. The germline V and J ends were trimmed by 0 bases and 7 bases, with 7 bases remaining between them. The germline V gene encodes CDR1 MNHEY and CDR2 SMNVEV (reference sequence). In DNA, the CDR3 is TGTGCCAGCAGTTTATCGATGTGGCAGCCCCAGCATTTT. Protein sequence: CASSLSMWQPQHF.

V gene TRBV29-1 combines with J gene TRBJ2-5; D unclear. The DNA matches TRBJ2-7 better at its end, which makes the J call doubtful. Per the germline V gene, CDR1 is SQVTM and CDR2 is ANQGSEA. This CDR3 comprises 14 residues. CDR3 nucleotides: TGCAGCGCGAAACTCGGCCGGGCCCCCTACGAGCAGTACTTC. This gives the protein CSAKLGRAPYEQYF.

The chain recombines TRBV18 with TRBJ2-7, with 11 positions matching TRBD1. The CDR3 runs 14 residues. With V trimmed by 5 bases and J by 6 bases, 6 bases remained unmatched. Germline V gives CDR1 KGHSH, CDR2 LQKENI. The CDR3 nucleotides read TGTGCCAGCTCATCCGGACAGGGGGCGGGCGAGCAGTACTTC. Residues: CASSSGQGAGEQYF.

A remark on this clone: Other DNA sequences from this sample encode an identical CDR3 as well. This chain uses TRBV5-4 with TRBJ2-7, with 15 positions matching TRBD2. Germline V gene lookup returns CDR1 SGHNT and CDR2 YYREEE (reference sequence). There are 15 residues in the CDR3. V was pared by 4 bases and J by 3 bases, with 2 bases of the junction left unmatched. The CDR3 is CASSLGLAGGYEQYF. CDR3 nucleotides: TGTGCCAGCAGCCTGGGACTAGCGGGAGGCTACGAGCAGTACTTC.

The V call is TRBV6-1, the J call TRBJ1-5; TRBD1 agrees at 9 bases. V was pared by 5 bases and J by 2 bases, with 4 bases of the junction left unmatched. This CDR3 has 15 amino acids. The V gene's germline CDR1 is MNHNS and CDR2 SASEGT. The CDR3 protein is CASSLGTGRNQPQHF. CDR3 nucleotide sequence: TGTGCCAGCAGTTTAGGGACAGGGCGCAATCAGCCCCAGCATTTT.

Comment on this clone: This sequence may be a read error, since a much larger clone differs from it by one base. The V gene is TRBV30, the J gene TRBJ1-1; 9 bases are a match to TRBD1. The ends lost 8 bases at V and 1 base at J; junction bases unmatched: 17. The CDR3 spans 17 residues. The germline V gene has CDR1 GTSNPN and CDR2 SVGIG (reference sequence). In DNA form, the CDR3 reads TGTGCCGGACGCCAGACAGGGGGAACGCAACAGAACACTGAAGCTTTCTTT. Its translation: CAGRQTGGTQQNTEAFF.

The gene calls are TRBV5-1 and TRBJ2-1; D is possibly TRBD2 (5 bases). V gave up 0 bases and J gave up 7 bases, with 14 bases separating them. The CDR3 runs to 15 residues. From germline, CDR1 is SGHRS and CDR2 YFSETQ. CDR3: CASSLAELGGNEQFF. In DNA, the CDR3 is TGCGCCAGCAGCTTGGCGGAGTTGGGCGGGAATGAGCAGTTCTTC.

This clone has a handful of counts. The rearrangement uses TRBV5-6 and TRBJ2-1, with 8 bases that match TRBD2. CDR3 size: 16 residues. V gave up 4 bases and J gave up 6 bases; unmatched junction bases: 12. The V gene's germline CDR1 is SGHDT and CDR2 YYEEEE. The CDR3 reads CASSPVGRASVNEQFF. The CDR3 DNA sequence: TGTGCCAGCAGCCCGGTCGGGAGGGCCTCCGTCAATGAGCAGTTCTTC.

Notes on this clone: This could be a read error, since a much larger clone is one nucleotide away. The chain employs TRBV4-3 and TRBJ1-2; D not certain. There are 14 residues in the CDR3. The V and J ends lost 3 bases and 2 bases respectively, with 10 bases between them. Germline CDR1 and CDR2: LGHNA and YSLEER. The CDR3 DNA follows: TGCGCCAGCAGCCAGGGCAGAACCAACTATGGCTACACCTTC. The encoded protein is CASSQGRTNYGYTF.

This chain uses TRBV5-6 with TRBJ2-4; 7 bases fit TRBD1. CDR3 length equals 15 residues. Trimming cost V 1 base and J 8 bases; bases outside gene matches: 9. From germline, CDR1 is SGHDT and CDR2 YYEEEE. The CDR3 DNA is TGTGCCAGCAGCTTGCCGGGACAGCCGACGTACATTCAGTACTTC. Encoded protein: CASSLPGQPTYIQYF.

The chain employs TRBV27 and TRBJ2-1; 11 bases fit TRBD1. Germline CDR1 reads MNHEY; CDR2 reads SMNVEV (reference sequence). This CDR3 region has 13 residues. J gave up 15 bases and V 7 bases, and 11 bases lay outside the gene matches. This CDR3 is CASTFRDRGSWFF. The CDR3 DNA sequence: TGTGCCAGCACCTTCCGGGACAGGGGGAGTTGGTTCTTC.

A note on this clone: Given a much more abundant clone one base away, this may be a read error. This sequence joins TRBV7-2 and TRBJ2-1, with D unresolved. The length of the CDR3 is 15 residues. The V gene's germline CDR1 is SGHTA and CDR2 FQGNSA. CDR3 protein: CAGSLRYSLYNEQFF. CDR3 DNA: TGTGCCGGCAGCTTGCGGTATTCCCTCTACAATGAGCAGTTCTTC.

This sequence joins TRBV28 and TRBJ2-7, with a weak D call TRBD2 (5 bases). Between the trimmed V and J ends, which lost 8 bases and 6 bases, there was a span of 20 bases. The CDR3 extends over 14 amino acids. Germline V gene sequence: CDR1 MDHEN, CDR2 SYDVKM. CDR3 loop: CASCRNRGSAEQYF. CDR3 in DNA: TGTGCCAGCTGCCGGAACCGGGGATCAGCCGAGCAGTACTTC.

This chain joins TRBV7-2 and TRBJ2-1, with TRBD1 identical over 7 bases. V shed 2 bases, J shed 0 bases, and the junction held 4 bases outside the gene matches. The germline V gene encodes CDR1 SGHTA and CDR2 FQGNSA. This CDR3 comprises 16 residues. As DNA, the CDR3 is TGTGCCAGCAGCTTAACCGGGACAGTCTCCTACAATGAGCAGTTCTTC. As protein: CASSLTGTVSYNEQFF. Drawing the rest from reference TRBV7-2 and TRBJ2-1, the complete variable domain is GAGVSQSPSNKVTEKGKDVELRCDPISGHTALYWYRQSLGQGLEFLIYFQGNSAPDKSGLPSDRFSAERTGGSVSTLTIQRTQQEDSAVYLCASSLTGTVSYNEQFFGPGTRLTVL.

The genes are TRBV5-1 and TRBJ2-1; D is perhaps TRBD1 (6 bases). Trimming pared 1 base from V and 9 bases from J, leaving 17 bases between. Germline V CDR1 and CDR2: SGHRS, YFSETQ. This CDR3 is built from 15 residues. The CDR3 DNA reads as TGCGCCAGCAGCTTGAGAGGGACACCGTCCGGTGAGCAGTTCTTC. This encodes CASSLRGTPSGEQFF.

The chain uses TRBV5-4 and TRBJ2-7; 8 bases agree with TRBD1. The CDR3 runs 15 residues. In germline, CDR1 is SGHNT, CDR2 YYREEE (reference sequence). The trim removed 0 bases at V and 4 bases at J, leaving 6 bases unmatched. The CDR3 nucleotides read TGTGCCAGCAGCTTGGAGGCAGGGGGCGCTTACGAGCAGTACTTC. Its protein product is CASSLEAGGAYEQYF. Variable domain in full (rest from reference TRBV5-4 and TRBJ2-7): ETGVTQSPTHLIKTRGQQVTLRCSSQSGHNTVSWYQQALGQGPQFIFQYYREEENGRGNFPPRFSGLQFPNYSSELNVNALELDDSALYLCASSLEAGGAYEQYFGPGTRLTVT.

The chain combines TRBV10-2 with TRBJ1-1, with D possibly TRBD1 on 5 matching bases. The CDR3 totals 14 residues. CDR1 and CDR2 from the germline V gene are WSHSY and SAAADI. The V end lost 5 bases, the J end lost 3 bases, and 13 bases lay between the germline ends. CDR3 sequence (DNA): TGCGCCAGCAGTTGGCTCAGCAGGGACACTGAAGCTTTCTTT. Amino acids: CASSWLSRDTEAFF.

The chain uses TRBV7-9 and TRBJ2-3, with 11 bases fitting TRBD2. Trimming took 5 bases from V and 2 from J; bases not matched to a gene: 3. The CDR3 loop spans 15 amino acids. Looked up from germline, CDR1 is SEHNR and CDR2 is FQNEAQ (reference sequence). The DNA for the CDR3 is TGTGCCAGCAGCCCGGGACTAGCGGTCACAGATACGCAGTATTTT. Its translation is CASSPGLAVTDTQYF. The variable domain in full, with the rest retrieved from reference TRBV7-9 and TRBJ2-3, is DTGVSQNPRHKITKRGQNVTFRCDPISEHNRLYWYRQTLGQGPEFLTYFQNEAQLEKSRLLSDRFSAERPKGSFSTLEIQRTEQGDSAMYLCASSPGLAVTDTQYFGPGTRLTVL.

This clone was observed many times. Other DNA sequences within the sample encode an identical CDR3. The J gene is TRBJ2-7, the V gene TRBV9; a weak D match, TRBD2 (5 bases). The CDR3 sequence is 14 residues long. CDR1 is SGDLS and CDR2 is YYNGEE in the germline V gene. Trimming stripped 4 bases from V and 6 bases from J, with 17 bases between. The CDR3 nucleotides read TGTGCCAGCAGCCCCCTGAGTTGGGAGAGCGAGCAGTACTTC. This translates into CASSPLSWESEQYF.

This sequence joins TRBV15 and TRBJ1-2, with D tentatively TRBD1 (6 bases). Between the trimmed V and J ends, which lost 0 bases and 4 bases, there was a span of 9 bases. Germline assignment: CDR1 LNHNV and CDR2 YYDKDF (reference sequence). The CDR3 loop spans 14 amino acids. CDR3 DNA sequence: TGTGCCACCAGCAGAGACGTGACAGGCTATGGCTACACCTTC. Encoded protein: CATSRDVTGYGYTF. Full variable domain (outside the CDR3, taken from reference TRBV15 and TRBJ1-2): DAMVIQNPRYQVTQFGKPVTLSCSQTLNHNVMYWYQQKSSQAPKLLFHYYDKDFNNEADTPDNFQSRRPNTSFCFLDIRSPGLGDTAMYLCATSRDVTGYGYTFGSGTRLTVV.

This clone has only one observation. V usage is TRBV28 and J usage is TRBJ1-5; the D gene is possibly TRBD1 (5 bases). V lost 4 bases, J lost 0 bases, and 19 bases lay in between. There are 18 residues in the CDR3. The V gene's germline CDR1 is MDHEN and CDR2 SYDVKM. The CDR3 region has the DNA TGTGCCAGCAGTTGGTCCAGGAGGCAGGGCAATAGCAATCAGCCCCAGCATTTT. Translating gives CASSWSRRQGNSNQPQHF.

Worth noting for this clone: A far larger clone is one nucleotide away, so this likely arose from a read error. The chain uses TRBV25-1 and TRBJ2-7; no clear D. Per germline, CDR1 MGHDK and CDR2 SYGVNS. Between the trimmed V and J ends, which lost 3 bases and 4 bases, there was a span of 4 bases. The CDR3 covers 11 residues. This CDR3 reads CASSDGYEQYF. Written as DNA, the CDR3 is TGTGCCAGCAGTGATGGGTACGAGCAGTACTTC.

The CDR3 spells CASSQTSQPYDEQYF. The DNA for the CDR3 is TGCGCCAGCAGCCAAACGTCTCAGCCCTATGACGAGCAGTACTTC. The chain is built from TRBV4-3 and TRBJ2-7; D remains unclear. This CDR3 is built from 15 residues. V was trimmed by 2 bases and J by 5 bases, leaving 16 bases between them. CDR1 is LGHNA, CDR2 YSLEER, per germline.

The CDR3 sequence is CASRAAGTEETQYF. Written as DNA, the CDR3 is TGTGCCAGTAGAGCCGCTGGGACAGAAGAGACCCAGTACTTC. The V gene is TRBV19, the J gene TRBJ2-5; 7 nucleotides match TRBD1. V dropped 6 bases and J dropped 3; count of bases not matched to a gene: 7. This CDR3 has 14 amino acids. Germline loops: CDR1 LNHDA, CDR2 SQIVND (reference sequence). The whole variable domain, filled in from reference TRBV19 and TRBJ2-5, reads DGGITQSPKYLFRKEGQNVTLSCEQNLNHDAMYWYRQDPGQGLRLIYYSQIVNDFQKGDIAEGYSVSREKKESFPLTVTSAQKNPTAFYLCASRAAGTEETQYFGPGTRLLVL.

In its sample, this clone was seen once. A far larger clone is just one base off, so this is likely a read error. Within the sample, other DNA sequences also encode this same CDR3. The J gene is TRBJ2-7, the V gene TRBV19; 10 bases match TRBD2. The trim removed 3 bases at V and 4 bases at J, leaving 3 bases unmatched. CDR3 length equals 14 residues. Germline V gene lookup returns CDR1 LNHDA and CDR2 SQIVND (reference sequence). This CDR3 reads CASSIPGLAYEQYF. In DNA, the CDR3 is TGTGCCAGTAGTATCCCGGGACTAGCGTACGAGCAGTACTTC.

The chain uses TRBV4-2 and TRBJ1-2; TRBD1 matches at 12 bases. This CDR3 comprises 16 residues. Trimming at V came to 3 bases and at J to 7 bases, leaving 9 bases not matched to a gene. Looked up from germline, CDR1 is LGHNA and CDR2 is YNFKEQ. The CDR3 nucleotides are TGTGCCAGCAGCCAGGGATTTGGGACAGGGGGCTTTGGCTACACCTTC. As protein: CASSQGFGTGGFGYTF.

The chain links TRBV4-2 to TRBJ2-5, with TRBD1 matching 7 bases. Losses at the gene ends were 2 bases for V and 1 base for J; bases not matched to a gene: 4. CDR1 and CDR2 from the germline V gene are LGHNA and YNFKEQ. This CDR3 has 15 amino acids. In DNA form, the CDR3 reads TGTGCCAGCAGCCAACTTACAGGGGCCCAAGAGACCCAGTACTTC. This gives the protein CASSQLTGAQETQYF.